The T cell receptor beta chain under discussion was sequenced for a study of T cells after yellow fever vaccination. Study-wide results and caveats: Clonotype sharing between CD4 and CD8 compartments was small. At around 95% for CD4 and approximately 88% for CD8, most primary-vaccination clones showed up again after the booster. Any FACS-sorted repertoire could hold abundant clonotypes that contaminate it from the bulk population.

The ends were cut back, 10 bases at V and 6 bases at J, with 18 bases in the middle. The CDR3 length is 13 residues. CDR1 MNHEY and CDR2 SVGEGT come from the germline V gene. TCR cDNA was made by 5'RACE template switching, adding a universal primer site and UMIs. TCRdb re-derived calls from the 5' RACE reads in MiXCR, one entry per CDR3 protein. Among 100,000 or so distinct CDR3 sequences listed, 8.9% were seen once. This TCR came from a man between 18 and 35 years old who received the YFV17D yellow fever vaccine. The chain recombines TRBV6-2 or TRBV6-3 with TRBJ1-2; TRBD1 is a possible D gene (5 bases). The sequences come from CD8+ T cells not binding an NS4B(214-222) dextramer, sorted from PBMCs, collected about 2 weeks after the first yellow fever vaccination. The CDR3 coding sequence is TGTGCCACCCTCCTCGGAGGGGCGGATGGCTACACCTTC. Its protein product is CATLLGGADGYTF.